Detailed here is one T cell receptor (beta chain). Antigen specificity is unknown. The data derive from a study of radiotherapy plus CTLA-4 blockade in lung cancer. Study-wide findings and caveats: Expansion in blood of tumor-derived TCR clones was seen after radiotherapy plus ipilimumab.

The repertoire was sequenced with immunoSEQ multiplex PCR; TCRdb's copy has only in-frame clones and lacks some. The sample shows 40,000 to 50,000 clones, 60% to 80% of them seen only once. Germline CDR1 MNHNS, CDR2 SASEGT. With 5 bases removed from V and 0 bases from J, the gap between germline ends came to 7 bases. The length of the CDR3 is 13 residues. The sample here was peripheral blood, taken from a patient treated with radiotherapy plus ipilimumab. The source is a human donor with non-small cell lung cancer who had stable disease on radiotherapy plus ipilimumab. The chain recombines TRBV6-1 with TRBJ2-5; no reliable D call. The CDR3 DNA reads TGTGCCAGCAGTCTAGACTACCAAGAGACCCAGTACTTC. Its protein is CASSLDYQETQYF.